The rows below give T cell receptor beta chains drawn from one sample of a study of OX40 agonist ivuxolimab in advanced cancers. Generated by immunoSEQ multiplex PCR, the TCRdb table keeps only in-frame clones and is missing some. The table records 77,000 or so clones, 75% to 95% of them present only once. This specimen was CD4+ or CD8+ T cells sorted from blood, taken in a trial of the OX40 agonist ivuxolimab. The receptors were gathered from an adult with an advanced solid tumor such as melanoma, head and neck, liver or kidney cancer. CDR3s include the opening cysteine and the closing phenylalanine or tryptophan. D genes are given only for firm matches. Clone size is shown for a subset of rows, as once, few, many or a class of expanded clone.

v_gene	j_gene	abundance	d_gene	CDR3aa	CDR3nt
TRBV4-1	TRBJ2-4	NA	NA	CASSLGGGENIQYF	TGCGCCAGCAGCCTTGGAGGGGGGGAAAACATTCAGTACTTC
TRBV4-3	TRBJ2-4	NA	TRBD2	CASSQELAGKNIQYF	TGCGCCAGCAGCCAAGAACTAGCGGGGAAAAACATTCAGTACTTC
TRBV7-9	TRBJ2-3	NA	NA	CASKELSRDTQYF	TGTGCCAGCAAGGAGCTGTCCCGAGATACGCAGTATTTT
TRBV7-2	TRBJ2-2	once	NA	CASSGSQASGELFF	TGTGCCAGCAGCGGTAGCCAGGCGTCCGGGGAGCTGTTTTTT
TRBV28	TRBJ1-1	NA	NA	CASSLLGGREAFF	TGTGCCAGCAGCCTCCTGGGGGGGCGTGAAGCTTTCTTT
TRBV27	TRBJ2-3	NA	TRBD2	CASSSSGGVDTQYF	TGTGCCAGCAGTTCTAGCGGGGGGGTCGATACGCAGTATTTT
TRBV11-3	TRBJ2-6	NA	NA	CASSSPPYNVLTF	TGTGCCAGCAGCTCCCCCCCATACAACGTCCTGACTTTC
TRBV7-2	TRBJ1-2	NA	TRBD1	CASTEQGAYGYTF	TGTGCCAGCACAGAACAGGGGGCGTATGGCTACACCTTC
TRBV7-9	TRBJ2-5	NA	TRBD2	CASSRGLAGLQTQYF	TGTGCCAGCAGCCGCGGACTAGCGGGGCTTCAGACCCAGTACTTC
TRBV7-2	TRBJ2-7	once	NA	CASSLGQGLFYEQYF	TGTGCCAGCAGCTTAGGACAGGGACTCTTCTACGAGCAGTACTTC
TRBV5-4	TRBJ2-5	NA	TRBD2	CASSLDVGGGKETQYF	TGTGCCAGCAGCTTGGATGTTGGCGGGGGGAAAGAGACCCAGTACTTC
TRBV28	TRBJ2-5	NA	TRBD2	CASSLGGRGTQYF	TGTGCCAGCAGTTTAGGGGGGAGGGGGACCCAGTACTTC
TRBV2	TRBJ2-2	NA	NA	CASSELRVENTGELFF	TGTGCCAGCAGTGAACTCAGGGTGGAGAACACCGGGGAGCTGTTTTTT
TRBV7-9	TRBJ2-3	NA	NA	CASSLGDATYTDTQYF	TGTGCCAGCAGCTTAGGGGACGCAACTTACACAGATACGCAGTATTTT
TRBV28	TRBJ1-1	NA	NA	CASSFRRNTEAFF	TGTGCCAGCAGTTTTCGGCGGAACACTGAAGCTTTCTTT
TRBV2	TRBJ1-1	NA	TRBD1	CASSEQGDLNTEAFF	TGTGCCAGCAGTGAGCAGGGGGACCTTAACACTGAAGCTTTCTTT